Listed below are T cell receptor beta chains from one sample, sequenced in a study of OX40 agonist ivuxolimab in advanced cancers. Libraries were prepared by immunoSEQ multiplex PCR; TCRdb keeps only in-frame clonotypes and omits some of them. The data show 25,000 to 35,000 clones, roughly 84% seen once. This material consisted of CD4+ or CD8+ T cells sorted from blood, taken in a trial of the OX40 agonist ivuxolimab. These receptors were obtained from an adult with an advanced solid tumor such as melanoma, head and neck, liver or kidney cancer. Each CDR3 is given with its conserved first and last residue. A D gene is named only where the DNA matches it firmly. Part of the rows lack a size; the others show once, few, many or a class for expanded clones.

>.|TRBJ1-3|TRBV28|.
TGTGCCAGCAGTTTCTTGGGGGGCGCAGGAAACACCATATATTTT
CASSFLGGAGNTIYF
>few|TRBJ2-7|TRBV7-9|.
TGTGCCAGCAGCTTAGGGGCCGAGGAGCAGTACTTC
CASSLGAEEQYF
>once|TRBJ2-3|TRBV27|TRBD1
TGTGCCAGCAGTTTATGGACAGGGGAGTTGACAGATACGCAGTATTTT
CASSLWTGELTDTQYF
>.|TRBJ2-1|TRBV5-8|TRBD2
TGTGCCAGCAGCTTGGAACTAGCGGGAGGGCTAAGCTCCTACAATGAGCAGTTCTTC
CASSLELAGGLSSYNEQFF
>.|TRBJ2-7|TRBV5-1|TRBD1
TGCGCCAGCAGCTCCGGACAGGGCCACTCCTACGAGCAGTACTTC
CASSSGQGHSYEQYF
>.|TRBJ2-3|TRBV28|.
TGTGCCAGCAGTTTGGTTGCGGGGAGCCCCACAGATACGCAGTATTTT
CASSLVAGSPTDTQYF
>.|TRBJ2-5|TRBV19|TRBD2
TGTGCCAGTAGTACCCGTAGCCCGATCAGCGGGAGGGCGAGAGAGACCCAGTACTTC
CASSTRSPISGRARETQYF
>.|TRBJ2-4|TRBV15|TRBD2
TGTGCCACCAGCAGAGATTTTTCGGGGGGGCATTTGGACATTCAGTACTTC
CATSRDFSGGHLDIQYF
>.|TRBJ2-7|TRBV9|TRBD1
TGTGCCAGCAGCGCTGGGACAGCGCACGAGCAGTACTTC
CASSAGTAHEQYF
>.|TRBJ2-1|TRBV9|.
TGTGCCAGCAGCGTAAATCCCCAGGGCGAAGGCTCCTACAATGAGCAGTTCTTC
CASSVNPQGEGSYNEQFF
>.|TRBJ1-1|TRBV10-3|.
TGTGCCATCAGTGAGTCGACTGAAGCTTTCTTT
CAISESTEAFF
>.|TRBJ2-3|TRBV7-9|.
TGTGCCAGCAGCTCCGGTGGGGGGGATACGCAGTATTTT
CASSSGGGDTQYF
>.|TRBJ2-3|TRBV30|TRBD2
TGTGCCTGGAGCCGGACTAGCGCTTACACAGATACGCAGTATTTT
CAWSRTSAYTDTQYF
>.|TRBJ1-4|TRBV6-1|.
TGTGCCAGCAGTGAGGCTTCCCTGAGTCAAATATGGGTTGAAAAACTGTTTTTT
CASSEASLSQIWVEKLFF
>.|TRBJ2-1|TRBV6-5|.
TGTGCCAGCAGAGAGCGGGCTGACTACAATGAGCAGTTCTTC
CASRERADYNEQFF
>.|TRBJ1-4|TRBV7-9|.
TGTGCCAGCAGCTTAGAAGGACGGGCCACTGAAAAACTGTTTTTT
CASSLEGRATEKLFF
>.|TRBJ2-1|TRBV5-1|TRBD1
TGCGCCAGCAGCTGGGGACAGGGGGAGGATGAGCAGTTCTTC
CASSWGQGEDEQFF
>.|TRBJ2-7|TRBV5-6|.
TGTGCCAGCAGCTTCGGTCTGGAGAACGAAGACGAGCAGTACTTC
CASSFGLENEDEQYF
>.|TRBJ2-7|TRBV6-5|TRBD1
TGTGCCAGCAGTTCCGGGGTGTGGACAGGGAACGAGCAGTACTTC
CASSSGVWTGNEQYF
>.|TRBJ2-5|TRBV4-3|.
TGCGCCAGCAGCCAAGGACAGGAATACGAGACCCAGTACTTC
CASSQGQEYETQYF
>.|TRBJ2-1|TRBV4-1|.
TGCGCCAGCAGCCAAGATAGCGTTAGACTAGAGTACAATGAGCAGTTCTTC
CASSQDSVRLEYNEQFF
>few|TRBJ1-3|TRBV27|TRBD1
TGTGCCAGCAGTCCGGACAGGAGCTCTGGAAACACCATATATTTT
CASSPDRSSGNTIYF
>.|TRBJ2-7|TRBV10-3|.
TGTGCCACCCTCGAGGCCTACGAGCAGTACTTC
CATLEAYEQYF
>.|TRBJ2-7|TRBV27|.
TGTGCCAGCAGTTTAGGGGCAGGGAGCGGGTACGAGCAGTACTTC
CASSLGAGSGYEQYF
>.|TRBJ2-5|TRBV13|.
TGTGCCAGCAGCTTTTCGCGCTCAGAGACCCAGTACTTC
CASSFSRSETQYF
>.|TRBJ2-5|TRBV18|.
TGTGCCAGCTCACCACCGATGGAGACCCAGTACTTC
CASSPPMETQYF
>.|TRBJ1-1|TRBV27|TRBD1
TGTGCCAGCAGTTTAGGGGACAGGGGGGGGGCTGAAGCTTTCTTT
CASSLGDRGGAEAFF
>.|TRBJ2-1|TRBV28|.
TGTGCCAGCAGTTTAGGGGTCGGTGGATCGGTCTTC
CASSLGVGGSVF
>.|TRBJ2-7|TRBV5-4|.
TGTGCCAGCAGCTTGGACAGGGTCGAGCAGTACTTC
CASSLDRVEQYF
>.|TRBJ2-7|TRBV27|.
TGTGCCAGCAGTCGACCGGACTCCTACGAGCAGTACTTC
CASSRPDSYEQYF
>once|TRBJ2-1|TRBV13|TRBD2
TGTGCCAGCAGCAAAGGGAGCCTAGCGGGAGGTGAGCAGTTCTTC
CASSKGSLAGGEQFF